This T cell receptor (beta chain) emerged from a study of blood T cell repertoires in COVID-19 (dated by TCRdb to the early 2020s). Regarding the research as a whole: Samples covering the acute and convalescent phases of COVID-19 were provided by collaborators in the United States, Italy and Spain. Sample metadata almost always included a de-identified subject ID, COVID-19 status, age in years and sex. Deeply sampled blood TCRbeta repertoires from subjects exposed to, actively infected with, or recovered from COVID-19 were included in the dataset. Samples were obtained from the ongoing ImmuneRACE study (first 160 participants) and from over 1,000 subjects provided by 6 global collaborators. The repertoires were made available in a free public database intended to serve as a resource for research on the immune response to SARS-CoV-2. The prospective study material was composed of cDNA or gDNA derived from T cells, B-cell-depleted T cells, or PBMCs. Where available, HLA class I and class II types were taken from metadata supplied by the sample provider and were not determined by assay-based typing.

TCRbeta CDR3 regions were amplified from genomic DNA using the immunoSEQ Assay, a bias-controlled multiplex PCR. The authors' pipeline ran thus. Nucleated cell counts per sample were estimated from amplification of reference gene primers within the assay. To quantify the absolute abundance of each unique TCRbeta CDR3 rearrangement, sequence reads were collapsed and filtered. For each sample, productive Simpson clonality was calculated as the square root of Simpson's diversity index across productive rearrangements. Entries here come from immuneACCESS through TCRdb and include only in-frame sequences with V and J called. Some clones fail to appear in such tables; in the studies checked, an unresolved V gene covers under half of the shortfall, and the cause of the remainder is unknown. V and J calls and clone size are given by that table; D and trimming were obtained from the DNA. This sample has approximately 390,000 clones in its table, and roughly 88% of those were observed once. The ten largest clonotypes hold 2% to 2.5% of the sample.

Broad study findings and their caveats: The quantity of clinical and demographic metadata differed by source and by participant and was supplied without curation.

About this clone: It has no known antigen specificity. One base away there is no much larger clone; base qualities are not given.

Sequences GTSNPN (CDR1) and SVGIG (CDR2) are obtained from the germline V gene (reference sequence). The CDR3 runs 15 amino acids, cysteine and phenylalanine included. This entry keeps only the CDR3 DNA: 45 bases, framed from base 1. Trimming costs V 1 base and J 1 base, and their ends lie 11 bases apart. Enrolling through a virtual design, the prospective study's participants ranged in age from roughly 18 to 89 years and lived across some 23 United States geographic areas. In the prospective study, cohorts were assigned on the basis of participant-reported clinical history obtained from a screening survey and a study questionnaire. In the prospective study, mobile phlebotomists collected whole blood, serum and a nasopharyngeal or oropharyngeal swab from each participant. Prospective study participants could optionally give additional blood draws and questionnaires over a roughly two-month period. Before DNA extraction, blood samples from the prospective study were shipped at room temperature or frozen.

This TCR was recovered from a woman in her thirties or forties with acute COVID-19. Material: PBMCs or T cells enriched from blood (not recorded which). Recombination connected TRBV30 to TRBJ2-1, with no confidently assigned D gene. The CDR3: CAWSAFRRSYNEQFF. The nucleotide sequence is TGTGCCTGGAGTGCTTTTCGGCGGTCCTACAATGAGCAGTTCTTC.